Shown below are 17 T cell receptor beta chains from a single sample sequenced in a study of cytomegalovirus exposure and HLA in healthy donors. 13 Jbeta primers and 60 Vbeta primers were used for the PCR. The protocol was immunoSEQ multiplex PCR, while the TCRdb copy is restricted to in-frame clones and leaves out a portion. In the table there are 150,000 to 200,000 clones, roughly 76% of which are singletons. Material for sequencing was PBMCs. Every receptor here comes from a woman aged 18-29 years in good health and CMV-seropositive.

The rearrangement links TRBV13 to TRBJ2-3; tentatively, D is TRBD2 (6 bases). The CDR3 runs 13 residues. Germline lookup yields CDR1 PRHDT and CDR2 FYEKMQ (reference sequence). V lost 1 base, J lost 4 bases, and 6 bases lay in between. The CDR3 coding sequence is TGTGCCAGCAGCTTAGCGGGGGCAGATACGCAGTATTTT. Translating gives CASSLAGADTQYF.

A single count supports this clone. The chain carries TRBV14 and TRBJ1-3, with D unclear. Germline loops: CDR1 SGHDN, CDR2 FVKESK. CDR3 length: 14 residues. The V end was cut by 5 bases, the J end by 2 bases, with 10 bases between. The CDR3 bases are TGTGCCAGCAGCACGGGGAACCCTGGAAACACCATATATTTT. Encoded protein: CASSTGNPGNTIYF. Using reference TRBV14 and TRBJ1-3 for the parts outside the CDR3, the full variable domain is EAGVTQFPSHSVIEKGQTVTLRCDPISGHDNLYWYRRVMGKEIKFLLHFVKESKQDESGMPNNRFLAERTGGTYSTLKVQPAELEDSGVYFCASSTGNPGNTIYFGEGSWLTVV.

V and J are TRBV6-1 and TRBJ2-3, with D maybe TRBD1 (6 bases). With 10 bases removed from V and 8 bases from J, the gap between germline ends came to 16 bases. The CDR3 covers 12 residues. From germline, CDR1 is MNHNS and CDR2 SASEGT. The CDR3 DNA reads as TGTGCCACCCGACAGGACTTGGGTACGCAGTATTTT. It is translated as CATRQDLGTQYF.

The chain recombines TRBV5-1 with TRBJ1-1, with 10 bases identical to TRBD1. The V and J ends lost 4 bases and 14 bases, in that order; junction bases with no gene match: 11. Looked up from germline, CDR1 is SGHRS and CDR2 is YFSETQ. The CDR3 totals 13 residues. CDR3 loop: CASSATAGTGVFF. DNA of the CDR3: TGCGCCAGCAGCGCCACGGCTGGGACAGGGGTGTTCTTT.

DNA of the CDR3: TGTGCCAGCAGTTCCGGTCGTGGGGAGTCCTACACCTTC. Encoded protein: CASSSGRGESYTF. The V call is TRBV7-9, the J call TRBJ1-2; D unresolved. The CDR3 consists of 13 residues. Deletions cut 6 bases from V and 10 bases from J, with 18 bases between. Germline V gene lookup returns CDR1 SEHNR and CDR2 FQNEAQ (reference sequence).

The rearrangement uses TRBV4-3 and TRBJ1-2; TRBD1 matches 8 bases. V was pared by 7 bases and J by 4 bases, with 8 bases of the junction left unmatched. The CDR3 consists of 14 residues. Germline values: CDR1 LGHNA, CDR2 YSLEER. The CDR3 DNA sequence: TGCGCCAGCACCCCGGGGACAGGCAGCTATGGCTACACCTTC. It yields the protein CASTPGTGSYGYTF.

V usage is TRBV6-4 and J usage is TRBJ2-1; the D gene is possibly TRBD2 (6 bases). CDR3 size: 14 residues. Germline CDR1 MRHNA, CDR2 SNTAGT. V gave up 3 bases and J gave up 7 bases, with 13 bases separating them. CDR3 nucleotides: TGTGCCAGCAGTGAAGGGACTTTGGGAAATGAGCAGTTCTTC. It translates to CASSEGTLGNEQFF.

The rearrangement joins TRBV19 to TRBJ2-7; 8 nucleotides align to TRBD2. Germline V CDR1 and CDR2: LNHDA, SQIVND (reference sequence). The CDR3 runs to 15 residues. The V gene end was trimmed by 3 bases and the J gene end by 1 base; junction bases not matched to a gene: 5. The CDR3 loop reads CASSIGRGGSYEQYF. The CDR3 coding sequence is TGTGCCAGTAGTATCGGCCGGGGGGGGTCCTACGAGCAGTACTTC.

The V call is TRBV9, the J call TRBJ2-4; 9 bases line up with TRBD1. V lost 0 bases and J lost 7; bases outside the gene matches: 14. The CDR3 sequence is 18 residues long. The germline V gene encodes CDR1 SGDLS and CDR2 YYNGEE. DNA of the CDR3: TGTGCCAGCAGCGTAGATGCGAGACGGGACAGGGTTCTGAACATTCAGTACTTC. Protein: CASSVDARRDRVLNIQYF.

The J gene is TRBJ1-3, the V gene TRBV6-1; 8 bases fit TRBD1. CDR3 length: 15 amino acids. The trim removed 5 bases at V and 7 bases at J, leaving 10 bases unmatched. The germline CDR1 and CDR2 sequences are MNHNS and SASEGT. This chain's CDR3 is CASSPPRTGRNTIYF. As DNA, the CDR3 is TGTGCCAGCAGTCCGCCAAGGACAGGGAGGAACACCATATATTTT.

This rearrangement joins TRBV2 to TRBJ2-5, with 9 bases lining up with TRBD1. The CDR3 is 14 residues long. Germline CDR1 SNHLY, CDR2 FYNNEI. After removal of 6 bases from V and 5 bases from J, the junction contained 7 bases not matched to a gene. The CDR3 nucleotides are TGTGCCAGCAGCCGTTACAGGGGGCTCGAGACCCAGTACTTC. This encodes CASSRYRGLETQYF.

CDR3 nucleotides: TGTGCCACTCATCCCGGGACTAGCGGGGTTAATGAGCAGTTCTTC. It specifies CATHPGTSGVNEQFF. The chain uses TRBV7-2 and TRBJ2-1, with 13 bases that match TRBD2. This CDR3 has 15 amino acids. Trimming removed 10 bases from V and 7 bases from J; junction bases left unmatched: 10. Germline V lookup: CDR1 SGHTA, CDR2 FQGNSA.

V and J are TRBV7-3 and TRBJ2-5; the match to TRBD1 covers 8 bases. The J call is doubtful: the DNA matches TRBJ2-7 better. Germline V CDR1 and CDR2: SGHTA, FQGTGA. CDR3 length: 13 amino acids. CDR3 DNA sequence: TGTGCCAGCAGCCAGGGGGCGATTTACGAGCAGTACTTC. The encoded protein is CASSQGAIYEQYF.

The J gene is TRBJ1-4, the V gene TRBV28, with D perhaps TRBD1 (5 bases). The germline V and J ends were trimmed by 8 bases and 8 bases, with 12 bases remaining between them. The CDR3 contains 12 residues. Germline values: CDR1 MDHEN, CDR2 SYDVKM. The CDR3 protein is CASWGVREKLFF. For the CDR3, the DNA is TGTGCCAGCTGGGGGGTACGCGAAAAACTGTTTTTT.

This chain uses TRBV7-9 with TRBJ1-2; TRBD1 matches 7 bases. Germline values: CDR1 SEHNR, CDR2 FQNEAQ (reference sequence). V lost 3 bases, J lost 8 bases, and 12 bases stayed unmatched. CDR3 length: 15 residues. This CDR3 reads CASSFGTVRDKGYTF. CDR3 DNA sequence: TGTGCCAGCAGCTTCGGGACAGTTAGAGACAAGGGCTACACCTTC.

The chain uses TRBV7-2 and TRBJ1-6; 7 nucleotides match TRBD1. With V trimmed by 5 bases and J by 7 bases, 11 bases remained unmatched. CDR1 is SGHTA, CDR2 FQGNSA, per germline. The CDR3 sequence is 16 residues long. CDR3 nucleotide sequence: TGTGCCAGCAGCGTCACGAGGACAGGAATGAATTCACCCCTCCACTTT. Its protein is CASSVTRTGMNSPLHF.

This clone was counted a single time. The chain joins TRBV18 to TRBJ1-5; unclear D gene. The germline V gene encodes CDR1 KGHSH and CDR2 LQKENI. The CDR3 consists of 14 residues. V was cut by 3 bases and J by 7 bases, with 13 bases left in between. CDR3 nucleotides: TGTGCCAGCTCACCTTCGGGATCGAGGCAGCCCCAGCATTTT. Protein product: CASSPSGSRQPQHF.